This is a list of T cell receptor beta chains from one sample in a study of cytomegalovirus exposure and HLA in healthy donors. TCRdb's copy holds only in-frame clones and misses some; the assay was immunoSEQ multiplex PCR. The sample has nearly 110,000 clones, roughly 82% seen once. The material sequenced was PBMCs. These TCRs come from a woman aged 50 to 60 in good health and CMV-seropositive. Each CDR3 is given with its conserved first and last residue. The D gene is left open where the match is weak. The size entry is marked missing in some rows and otherwise reads once, few, many or a size class.

CDR3 length: 13
J gene: TRBJ2-5
V gene: TRBV18
clone size: NA
D gene: NA
CDR3 DNA: TGTGCCAGCTCACCCCGTCCTTCAGAGACCCAGTACTTC
CDR3 protein: CASSPRPSETQYF

CDR3 length: 13
J gene: TRBJ2-1
V gene: TRBV12-5
clone size: NA
D gene: NA
CDR3 DNA: TGTGCTAGTGGTTTGGTACCGGGGAATGAGCAGTTCTTC
CDR3 protein: CASGLVPGNEQFF

CDR3 length: 17
J gene: TRBJ1-4
V gene: TRBV25-1
clone size: NA
D gene: NA
CDR3 DNA: TGTGCCAGCAGTGGACCTATTGGACAGTACCTTAATGAAAAACTGTTTTTT
CDR3 protein: CASSGPIGQYLNEKLFF

CDR3 length: 13
J gene: TRBJ2-2
V gene: TRBV27
clone size: NA
D gene: NA
CDR3 DNA: TGTGCCAGCAGTTGGTGGGGAGCCGGGGAGCTGTTTTTT
CDR3 protein: CASSWWGAGELFF

CDR3 length: 15
J gene: TRBJ2-5
V gene: TRBV7-9
clone size: NA
D gene: TRBD1
CDR3 DNA: TGTGCCAGCAGCTCCGGGACAGGGGAACGTGAGACCCAGTACTTC
CDR3 protein: CASSSGTGERETQYF

CDR3 length: 14
J gene: TRBJ2-7
V gene: TRBV7-2
clone size: once
D gene: NA
CDR3 DNA: TGTGCCAGCAGGTTACAGGGTATACCCTACGAGCAGTACTTC
CDR3 protein: CASRLQGIPYEQYF

CDR3 length: 17
J gene: TRBJ2-2
V gene: TRBV7-8
clone size: NA
D gene: TRBD2
CDR3 DNA: TGTGCCAGCACACGACTAGCGGGGGGGCCGGGCACCGGGGAGCTGTTTTTT
CDR3 protein: CASTRLAGGPGTGELFF

CDR3 length: 14
J gene: TRBJ2-7
V gene: TRBV6-5
clone size: NA
D gene: NA
CDR3 DNA: TGTGCCAGCAGTTACGAGGGCAGCTCCTACGAGCAGTACTTC
CDR3 protein: CASSYEGSSYEQYF

CDR3 length: 18
J gene: TRBJ1-4
V gene: TRBV23-1
clone size: NA
D gene: NA
CDR3 DNA: TGCGCCAGCAGTCAATCCAATACACTACAGGGAACTAATGAAAAACTGTTTTTT
CDR3 protein: CASSQSNTLQGTNEKLFF

CDR3 length: 16
J gene: TRBJ1-3
V gene: TRBV6-5
clone size: NA
D gene: NA
CDR3 DNA: TGTGCCAGCAGTTACTCCCGGGTTACCTCTGGAAACACCATATATTTT
CDR3 protein: CASSYSRVTSGNTIYF

CDR3 length: 10
J gene: TRBJ2-3
V gene: TRBV6-1
clone size: NA
D gene: TRBD1
CDR3 DNA: TGTGCCAGCAAGGACAGGGCGCAGTATTTT
CDR3 protein: CASKDRAQYF

CDR3 length: 16
J gene: TRBJ2-5
V gene: TRBV11-1
clone size: NA
D gene: NA
CDR3 DNA: TGTGCCAGCAGCTTACCAAGTGGAGTATCCCTGGGGACCCAGTACTTC
CDR3 protein: CASSLPSGVSLGTQYF

CDR3 length: 14
J gene: TRBJ1-1
V gene: TRBV9
clone size: NA
D gene: NA
CDR3 DNA: TGTGCCAGCAGCGTAGGAGCGGGTAACACTGAAGCTTTCTTT
CDR3 protein: CASSVGAGNTEAFF

CDR3 length: 13
J gene: TRBJ1-2
V gene: TRBV30
clone size: NA
D gene: TRBD1
CDR3 DNA: TGTGCCTGGAACCCGGGGACAGACTATGGCTACACCTTC
CDR3 protein: CAWNPGTDYGYTF

CDR3 length: 14
J gene: TRBJ2-7
V gene: TRBV5-1
clone size: NA
D gene: NA
CDR3 DNA: TGCGCCAGCAGCTTGGGGCAGGGTGGCGACGAGCAGTACTTC
CDR3 protein: CASSLGQGGDEQYF

CDR3 length: 16
J gene: TRBJ1-5
V gene: TRBV19
clone size: NA
D gene: NA
CDR3 DNA: TGTGCCAGTAGTATTAAGTGGAGGGGAGGAAATCAGCCCCAGCATTTT
CDR3 protein: CASSIKWRGGNQPQHF

CDR3 length: 16
J gene: TRBJ2-1
V gene: TRBV7-2
clone size: NA
D gene: TRBD2
CDR3 DNA: TGTGCCAGCAGCTTAGTTCTAGCGGGGTCCTACAATGAGCAGTTCTTC
CDR3 protein: CASSLVLAGSYNEQFF

CDR3 length: 13
J gene: TRBJ2-7
V gene: TRBV5-4
clone size: NA
D gene: TRBD2
CDR3 DNA: TGTGCCAGCAGCCCGCGGGAGTCCTACGAGCAGTACTTC
CDR3 protein: CASSPRESYEQYF

CDR3 length: 15
J gene: TRBJ2-1
V gene: TRBV7-9
clone size: NA
D gene: TRBD1
CDR3 DNA: TGTGCCAGCAGTCCCGACAGGGGGGTTGACAATGAGCAGTTCTTC
CDR3 protein: CASSPDRGVDNEQFF

CDR3 length: 15
J gene: TRBJ1-3
V gene: TRBV30
clone size: NA
D gene: TRBD1
CDR3 DNA: TGTGCCTGGAGCCTGACAGGGGGCACTGGAAACACCATATATTTT
CDR3 protein: CAWSLTGGTGNTIYF

CDR3 length: 15
J gene: TRBJ2-1
V gene: TRBV4-3
clone size: NA
D gene: NA
CDR3 DNA: TGCGCCAGCAGACCCGGTCCGACCGGGTACAATGAGCAGTTCTTC
CDR3 protein: CASRPGPTGYNEQFF

CDR3 length: 16
J gene: TRBJ1-3
V gene: TRBV28
clone size: NA
D gene: TRBD1
CDR3 DNA: TGTGCCAGCAGTCTCGCGGGACAGGGGACGGGAAACACCATATATTTT
CDR3 protein: CASSLAGQGTGNTIYF

CDR3 length: 14
J gene: TRBJ1-1
V gene: TRBV7-2
clone size: NA
D gene: TRBD1
CDR3 DNA: TGTGCCAGCAGCGACAGGGGGAGGAACACTGAAGCTTTCTTT
CDR3 protein: CASSDRGRNTEAFF

CDR3 length: 14
J gene: TRBJ1-1
V gene: TRBV5-1
clone size: NA
D gene: TRBD1
CDR3 DNA: TGCGCCAGCAGCCGGACAGGACTAAACACTGAAGCTTTCTTT
CDR3 protein: CASSRTGLNTEAFF

CDR3 length: 11
J gene: TRBJ1-5
V gene: TRBV5-8
clone size: NA
D gene: NA
CDR3 DNA: TGTGCCAGCAGCCGGAATCAGCCCCAGCATTTT
CDR3 protein: CASSRNQPQHF

CDR3 length: 15
J gene: TRBJ1-4
V gene: TRBV19
clone size: NA
D gene: NA
CDR3 DNA: TGTGCCAGTGGCACGGGGGGGGCGGTTAATGAAAAACTGTTTTTT
CDR3 protein: CASGTGGAVNEKLFF

CDR3 length: 16
J gene: TRBJ2-7
V gene: TRBV5-5
clone size: NA
D gene: NA
CDR3 DNA: TGTGCCAGCAGCTTGGGCAGGGGCCCGACAGGCTACGAGCAGTACTTC
CDR3 protein: CASSLGRGPTGYEQYF

CDR3 length: 13
J gene: TRBJ1-4
V gene: TRBV10-1
clone size: few
D gene: TRBD1
CDR3 DNA: TGCGCCAGACACAGGGGCGTTAATGAAAAACTGTTTTTT
CDR3 protein: CARHRGVNEKLFF

CDR3 length: 12
J gene: TRBJ1-2
V gene: TRBV28
clone size: NA
D gene: TRBD1
CDR3 DNA: TGTGCCAGCAGTCGACAGGGAAATGGCTACACCTTC
CDR3 protein: CASSRQGNGYTF

CDR3 length: 16
J gene: TRBJ2-6
V gene: TRBV6-1
clone size: NA
D gene: NA
CDR3 DNA: TGTGCCAGCAGTGAAACATCCTTCTCTGGGGCCAACGTCCTGACTTTC
CDR3 protein: CASSETSFSGANVLTF

CDR3 length: 16
J gene: TRBJ2-7
V gene: TRBV6-4
clone size: NA
D gene: TRBD1
CDR3 DNA: TGTGCCAGCAGTGGCTGCGACAGGGCCGCCAACTACGAGCAGTACTTC
CDR3 protein: CASSGCDRAANYEQYF

CDR3 length: 16
J gene: TRBJ2-5
V gene: TRBV5-4
clone size: NA
D gene: TRBD1
CDR3 DNA: TGTGCCAGCAGTATTGGAGGGGGACAGGGGCAAGAGACCCAGTACTTC
CDR3 protein: CASSIGGGQGQETQYF

CDR3 length: 16
J gene: TRBJ2-7
V gene: TRBV4-1
clone size: few
D gene: TRBD2
CDR3 DNA: TGCGCCAGCAGCCAAGTTTTTCCGGGGGGCTCCTACGAGCAGTACTTC
CDR3 protein: CASSQVFPGGSYEQYF

CDR3 length: 11
J gene: TRBJ2-2
V gene: TRBV21-1
clone size: NA
D gene: NA
CDR3 DNA: TGTGCCAGCAGCAAAGATCGCAGGGTGTTTTTT
CDR3 protein: CASSKDRRVFF